These T cell receptor beta chains were read from a single sample in a study of T-cell memory formation after mild COVID-19. A single record per CDR3 protein comes from TCRdb applying MiXCR to the 5' RACE reads. The sample records 100,000 to 150,000 distinct CDR3 sequences, over 15% being singletons. Input material: PBMCs or a T cell subset sorted from them (not recorded which). The receptors were sampled from a man younger than 35 who had mild COVID-19 (a few samples of this study predate the infection). Cell type and time point are not known. CDR3s include the opening cysteine and the closing phenylalanine or tryptophan. The D gene is left open where the match is weak. A clone size is listed for some rows: how often the clone was seen (once, few, many), or a class if it is expanded.

v_call	d_call	j_call	clone_size	cdr3_aa	cdr3_nt
TRBV12-3/TRBV12-4	-	TRBJ1-5	many	CASSLDGRVSNQPQHF	TGTGCCAGCAGTTTAGACGGCAGGGTTAGCAATCAGCCCCAGCATTTT
TRBV12-3/TRBV12-4	-	TRBJ2-6	-	CASSSPTSSGANVLTF	TGTGCCAGCAGTTCGCCGACGAGCTCTGGGGCCAACGTCCTGACTTTC
TRBV2	-	TRBJ2-3	many	CASSGYTDTQYF	TGTGCCAGCAGTGGGTACACAGATACGCAGTATTTT
TRBV12-3/TRBV12-4	-	TRBJ1-4	-	CASTKAVATNEKLFF	TGTGCCAGCACCAAGGCTGTAGCAACTAATGAAAAACTGTTTTTT
TRBV12-3/TRBV12-4	TRBD1	TRBJ2-2	-	CASSGTGQTGELFF	TGTGCCAGCAGTGGGACAGGGCAAACCGGGGAGCTGTTTTTT
TRBV5-1	-	TRBJ2-3	many	CASRTGVRGDTQYF	TGCGCCAGCAGGACAGGCGTCCGGGGAGATACGCAGTATTTT
TRBV29-1	-	TRBJ2-2	-	CSVEIQATGELFF	TGCAGCGTTGAAATCCAGGCCACCGGGGAGCTGTTTTTT
TRBV6-5	-	TRBJ1-1	-	CASRPARNTPGTEAFF	TGTGCCAGCAGACCCGCGAGGAATACCCCCGGCACTGAAGCTTTCTTT
TRBV3-1	TRBD2	TRBJ2-1	-	CASSQGASGGYNEQFF	TGTGCCAGCAGCCAAGGGGCTAGCGGGGGATACAATGAGCAGTTCTTC
TRBV2	-	TRBJ1-1	few	CASTQNTEAFF	TGTGCCAGCACACAGAACACTGAAGCTTTCTTT
TRBV6-2/TRBV6-3	-	TRBJ2-2	-	CASSYAPGFRPGELFF	TGTGCCAGCAGTTACGCCCCAGGGTTCCGCCCCGGGGAGCTGTTTTTT
TRBV7-2	-	TRBJ1-6	once	CASSPPGAGPLHF	TGTGCCAGCAGCCCCCCTGGAGCAGGCCCCCTCCACTTT
TRBV11-2	-	TRBJ1-6	-	CASSLDAGYHNSPLHF	TGTGCCAGCAGCTTGGACGCGGGGTACCATAATTCACCCCTCCACTTT
TRBV5-1	TRBD2	TRBJ2-2	few	CASRELAGVHTGELFF	TGCGCCAGCCGGGAACTAGCGGGGGTTCACACCGGGGAGCTGTTTTTT
TRBV3-1	-	TRBJ2-1	few	CASSPAGSWSYNEQFF	TGTGCCAGCAGCCCAGCTGGGAGTTGGTCCTACAATGAGCAGTTCTTC
TRBV28	TRBD1	TRBJ1-1	few	CASSLPGQGYLSNTEAFF	TGTGCCAGCAGTTTACCGGGACAGGGGTACTTGTCGAACACTGAAGCTTTCTTT